Detailed here is one T cell receptor beta chain. The source of the sample is a study of blood T cell repertoires in COVID-19. The CDR3 has 16 amino acids. The germline V gene has CDR1 SGHNT and CDR2 YENEEA. The junction had 4 bases not matched to a gene; V was cut back by 5 bases and J by 0 bases. In the authors' methods: Amplification from reference gene primers served as the basis for estimated nucleated cell counts. Generated by immunoSEQ multiplex PCR, the TCRdb table keeps only in-frame clones and is missing some. The DNA gave D and trimming, while V, J and clone size come from that table. The sample yields approximately 210,000 clones, around 83% seen once.

The chain joins TRBV11-3 to TRBJ2-1; 10 bases agree with TRBD1. The sequenced material came from peripheral blood. This clonotype was obtained from a man in his fifties or sixties with active or convalescent COVID-19. The CDR3 coding sequence is TGTGCCAGCAGCACCGGGACAGGGGTCTCCTACAATGAGCAGTTCTTC. This gives the protein CASSTGTGVSYNEQFF.